This is a list of T cell receptor beta chains from one sample in a study of CD8 T cells in ankylosing spondylitis. TCRdb re-analysed the 5' RACE reads in MiXCR, keeping a single row per CDR3 protein. The table lists roughly 230,000 distinct CDR3 sequences, 18% of them singletons. The sequencing sample was made of blood, either unsorted or a sorted T cell fraction (not recorded which). Every receptor here comes from a male donor with ankylosing spondylitis or in good health (not recorded which). The CDR3 runs from the conserved cysteine through the conserved F or W. Fields, in order: J gene, clone size, CDR3 length, D gene, V gene, CDR3 protein, CDR3 DNA. The D gene is left open where the match is weak. Part of the rows lack a size; the others show once, few, many or a class for expanded clones.

j_gene: TRBJ2-7
abundance: .
len: 13
d_gene: TRBD1
v_gene: TRBV10-3
CDR3aa: CAITLDRGHEQYF
CDR3nt: TGTGCCATCACCCTGGACAGGGGCCACGAGCAGTACTTC

j_gene: TRBJ2-5
abundance: few
len: 15
d_gene: .
v_gene: TRBV19
CDR3aa: CASSNFPDLQETQYF
CDR3nt: TGTGCCAGTAGTAATTTCCCGGATCTCCAAGAGACCCAGTACTTC

j_gene: TRBJ2-2
abundance: .
len: 15
d_gene: TRBD1
v_gene: TRBV29-1
CDR3aa: CSVANRGDRTGELFF
CDR3nt: TGCAGCGTCGCGAACAGGGGGGATCGCACCGGGGAGCTGTTTTTT

j_gene: TRBJ2-5
abundance: .
len: 19
d_gene: .
v_gene: TRBV6-5
CDR3aa: CASSYPQSLAEGVQETQYF
CDR3nt: TGTGCCAGCAGTTACCCCCAAAGCCTCGCGGAGGGCGTCCAAGAGACCCAGTACTTC

j_gene: TRBJ2-2
abundance: few
len: 12
d_gene: .
v_gene: TRBV29-1
CDR3aa: CSVNLETGELFF
CDR3nt: TGCAGCGTTAACCTCGAGACCGGGGAGCTGTTTTTT

j_gene: TRBJ2-7
abundance: .
len: 14
d_gene: .
v_gene: TRBV5-1
CDR3aa: CASSLGMGHYEQYF
CDR3nt: TGCGCCAGCAGCTTGGGAATGGGGCACTACGAGCAGTACTTC

j_gene: TRBJ2-7
abundance: .
len: 15
d_gene: .
v_gene: TRBV3-1
CDR3aa: CASSQTMPVYGEQYF
CDR3nt: TGTGCCAGCAGCCAAACTATGCCCGTTTACGGCGAGCAGTACTTC

j_gene: TRBJ1-2
abundance: .
len: 14
d_gene: TRBD1
v_gene: TRBV3-1
CDR3aa: CVSSPAGQGKGYTF
CDR3nt: TGTGTCAGCAGCCCGGCTGGACAGGGGAAGGGCTACACCTTC

j_gene: TRBJ2-3
abundance: .
len: 16
d_gene: .
v_gene: TRBV4-1
CDR3aa: CASSQDTAGRTDTQYF
CDR3nt: TGCGCCAGCAGCCAAGATACCGCGGGCCGTACAGATACGCAGTATTTT

j_gene: TRBJ2-3
abundance: .
len: 16
d_gene: .
v_gene: TRBV7-2
CDR3aa: CASSLVAASSTDTQYF
CDR3nt: TGTGCCAGCAGCCTCGTAGCGGCCTCTAGCACAGATACGCAGTATTTT

j_gene: TRBJ2-3
abundance: few
len: 16
d_gene: .
v_gene: TRBV7-9
CDR3aa: CASSFGSWDITDTQYF
CDR3nt: TGTGCCAGCAGCTTTGGGTCATGGGACATCACAGATACGCAGTATTTT